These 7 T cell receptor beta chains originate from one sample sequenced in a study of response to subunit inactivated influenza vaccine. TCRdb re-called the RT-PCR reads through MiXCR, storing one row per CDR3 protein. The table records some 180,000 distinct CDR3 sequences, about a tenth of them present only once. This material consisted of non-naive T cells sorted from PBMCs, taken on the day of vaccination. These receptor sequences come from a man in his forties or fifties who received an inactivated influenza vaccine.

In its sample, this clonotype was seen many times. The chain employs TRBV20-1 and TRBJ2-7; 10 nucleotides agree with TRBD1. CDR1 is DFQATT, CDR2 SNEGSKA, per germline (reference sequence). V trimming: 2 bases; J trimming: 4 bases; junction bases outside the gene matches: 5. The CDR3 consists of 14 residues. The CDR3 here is CSARRPDRGYEQYF. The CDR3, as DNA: TGCAGTGCTAGACGACCGGACAGGGGGTACGAGCAGTACTTC.

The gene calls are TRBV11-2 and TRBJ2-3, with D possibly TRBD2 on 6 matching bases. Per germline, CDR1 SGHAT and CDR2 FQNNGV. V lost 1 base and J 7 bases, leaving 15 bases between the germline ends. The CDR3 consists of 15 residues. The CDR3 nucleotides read TGTGCCAGCAGCTTAGTTTCGGACTATAGGTATACGCAGTATTTT. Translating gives CASSLVSDYRYTQYF.

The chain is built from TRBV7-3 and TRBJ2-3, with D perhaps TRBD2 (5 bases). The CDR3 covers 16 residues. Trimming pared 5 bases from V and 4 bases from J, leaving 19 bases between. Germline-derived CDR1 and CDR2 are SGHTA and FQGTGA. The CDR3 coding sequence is TGTGCCAGCAGCCCCGAGGGATATTTTTTACCAGATACGCAGTATTTT. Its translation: CASSPEGYFLPDTQYF.

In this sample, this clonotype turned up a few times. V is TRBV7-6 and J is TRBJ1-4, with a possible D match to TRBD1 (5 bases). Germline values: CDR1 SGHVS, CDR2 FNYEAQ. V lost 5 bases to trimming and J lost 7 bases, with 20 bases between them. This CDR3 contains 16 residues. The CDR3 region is CASSRSAGPDPEKLFF. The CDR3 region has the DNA TGTGCCAGCAGCCGGAGCGCGGGACCAGACCCTGAAAAACTGTTTTTT.

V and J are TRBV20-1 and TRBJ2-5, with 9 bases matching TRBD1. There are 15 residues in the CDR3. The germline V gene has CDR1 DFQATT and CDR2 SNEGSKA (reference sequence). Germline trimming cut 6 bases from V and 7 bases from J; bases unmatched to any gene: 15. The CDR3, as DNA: TGCAGTGCACGGGACAGGGCCCAAGTACTGGGGACCCAGTACTTC. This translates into CSARDRAQVLGTQYF.

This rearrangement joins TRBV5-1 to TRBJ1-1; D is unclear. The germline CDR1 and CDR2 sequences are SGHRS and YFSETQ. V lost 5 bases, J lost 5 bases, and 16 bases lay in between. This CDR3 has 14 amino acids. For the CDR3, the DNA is TGCGCCAGCAGACAAGCCTATCGTAGAACTGAAGCTTTCTTT. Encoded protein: CASRQAYRRTEAFF.

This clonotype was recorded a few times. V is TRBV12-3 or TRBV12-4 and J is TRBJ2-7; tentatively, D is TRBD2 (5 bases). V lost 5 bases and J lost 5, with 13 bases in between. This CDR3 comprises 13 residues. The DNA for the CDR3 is TGTGCCAGCAGTGCCACGAGGAGGCACGAGCAGTACTTC. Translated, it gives CASSATRRHEQYF.